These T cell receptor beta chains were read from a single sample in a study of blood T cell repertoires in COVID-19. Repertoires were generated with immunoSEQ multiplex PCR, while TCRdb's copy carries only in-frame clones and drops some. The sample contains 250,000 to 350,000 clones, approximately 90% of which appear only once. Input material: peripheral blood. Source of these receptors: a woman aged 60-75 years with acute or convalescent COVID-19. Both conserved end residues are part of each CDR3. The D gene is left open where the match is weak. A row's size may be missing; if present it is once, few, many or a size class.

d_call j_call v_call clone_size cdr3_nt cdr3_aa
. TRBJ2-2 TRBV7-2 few TGTGCCAGCAGCTTAGCGGTCCTAACCGGGGAGCTGTTTTTT CASSLAVLTGELFF
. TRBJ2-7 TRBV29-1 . TGCAGCGTTGTGCTCTCACAGACGTCCGAGCAGTACTTC CSVVLSQTSEQYF
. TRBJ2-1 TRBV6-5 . TGTGCCAGCAGCTCACAGGGTCTCAGCTACAATGAGCAGTTCTTC CASSSQGLSYNEQFF
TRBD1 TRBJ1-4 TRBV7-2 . TGTGCCAGCAGCTTTGACAGGGGAACTAATGAAAAACTGTTTTTT CASSFDRGTNEKLFF
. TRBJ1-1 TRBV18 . TGTGCCAGCTCACTAGCAGGGGAAACTGAAGCTTTCTTT CASSLAGETEAFF
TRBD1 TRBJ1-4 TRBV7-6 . TGTGCCAGCAGCCTCGGGACAGGAACTTGGGAAAAACTGTTTTTT CASSLGTGTWEKLFF
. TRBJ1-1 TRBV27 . TGTGCCAGCAGTTCGACCGGGTCCAAAGCTTTCTTT CASSSTGSKAFF
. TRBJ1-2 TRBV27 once TGTGCCAGCAGTCAGACAGGAACCTATGGCTACACCTTC CASSQTGTYGYTF
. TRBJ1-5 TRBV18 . TGTGCCAGCTCAGGGACACCTCGGAGTCAGCCCCAGCATTTT CASSGTPRSQPQHF
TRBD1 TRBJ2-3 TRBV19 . TGTGCCAGTACCTACAGGGGATATCGCACAGATACGCAGTATTTT CASTYRGYRTDTQYF
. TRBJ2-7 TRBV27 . TGTGCCAGCAGTTTGGCTCCGGGGAATCGCTACGAGCAGTACTTC CASSLAPGNRYEQYF
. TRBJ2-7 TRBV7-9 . TGTGCCAGCAGCTTCCGGGATTCTAAAGAGCAGTACTTC CASSFRDSKEQYF
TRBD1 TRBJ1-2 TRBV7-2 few TGTGCCAGCATCGAAGGTCCAGGGGGATTGTCGAACTATGGCTACACCTTC CASIEGPGGLSNYGYTF
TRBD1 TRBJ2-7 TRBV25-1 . TGTGCCAGCAACGAGGCAGGGGGCGGTTTCTACGAGCAGTACTTC CASNEAGGGFYEQYF
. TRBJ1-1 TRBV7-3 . TGTGCCAGCAGTAGGGACACGAACACTGAAGCTTTCTTT CASSRDTNTEAFF
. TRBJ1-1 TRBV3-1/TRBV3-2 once TGTGCCAGCAGCCCCCAAAACGGGAACACTGAAGCTTTCTTT CASSPQNGNTEAFF
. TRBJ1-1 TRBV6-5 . TGTGCCAGCAGGAGTGAGTTTGAAGCTTTCTTT CASRSEFEAFF
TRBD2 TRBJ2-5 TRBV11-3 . TGTGCCAGCAGTCAGGGGACTAGGCACCTGGAGACCCAGTACTTC CASSQGTRHLETQYF
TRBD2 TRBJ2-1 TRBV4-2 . TGTGCCAGCAGCCAAGAGTCTAGCGGGTACAATGAGCAGTTCTTC CASSQESSGYNEQFF
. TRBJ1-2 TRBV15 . TGTGCCACCAGCAGAGATTGGGACACTTCCCACTATGGCTACACCTTC CATSRDWDTSHYGYTF
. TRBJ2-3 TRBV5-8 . TGTGCCAGCAGCCATATGAGGTATTTT CASSHMRYF
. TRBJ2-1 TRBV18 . TGTGCCAGCTCGAGAGAACAGAGACCCGACAATGAGCAGTTCTTC CASSREQRPDNEQFF
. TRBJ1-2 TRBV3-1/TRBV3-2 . TGTGCCAGCAGCCAAGCGGGGAACTATGGCTACACCTTC CASSQAGNYGYTF
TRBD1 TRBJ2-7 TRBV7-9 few TGTGCCAGCAGCTCGGGACAGAACGAGCAGTACTTC CASSSGQNEQYF
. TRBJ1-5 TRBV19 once TGTGCCAGGAAGAGGGCTAACAGGGTAGTGGGAAATCAGCCCCAGCATTTT CARKRANRVVGNQPQHF
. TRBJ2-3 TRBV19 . TGTGCCAGTAGTATAGATTCTTGGGCGGGGCGCACAGATACGCAGTATTTT CASSIDSWAGRTDTQYF
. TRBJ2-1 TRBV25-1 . TGTGCCAGCAGTGATTGGCTGTACAATGAGCAGTTCTTC CASSDWLYNEQFF
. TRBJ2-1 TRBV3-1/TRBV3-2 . TGTGCCAGCAGCGTATTTATTACAGGTGAGCAGTTCTTC CASSVFITGEQFF
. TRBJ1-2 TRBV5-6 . TGTGCCAGCAGCTTGGTGGCCAGGGAGGACTATGGCTACACCTTC CASSLVAREDYGYTF
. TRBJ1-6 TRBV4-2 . TGTGCCAGCAGCCAAGTAGGGGTGGTCTCACCCCTCCACTTT CASSQVGVVSPLHF
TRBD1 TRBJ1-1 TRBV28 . TGTGCCAGCAGTCCCCGAGCTGGGACAGTTGAAGCTTTCTTT CASSPRAGTVEAFF
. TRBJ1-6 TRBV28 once TGTGCCAGCAGATCAAGAGCAGGGGTTGGGGATTCACCCCTCCACTTT CASRSRAGVGDSPLHF
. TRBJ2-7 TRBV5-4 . TGTGCCAGCAGCTTGGCAGGGCCCAACGAGCAGTACTTC CASSLAGPNEQYF
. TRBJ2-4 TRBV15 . TGTGCCACCAGCAGAGAGTACGGCATTCAGTACTTC CATSREYGIQYF
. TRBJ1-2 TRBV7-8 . TGTGCCAGCAGTCCTACAGGCTATGGCTACACCTTC CASSPTGYGYTF
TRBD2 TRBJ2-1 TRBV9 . TGTGCCAGCAGCGTAGGGCGTAGCGGGGGGTGGGATGAGCAGTTCTTC CASSVGRSGGWDEQFF
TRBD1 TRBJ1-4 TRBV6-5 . TGTGCCAGCAGTTACAGGACAGGCACTAATGAAAAACTGTTTTTT CASSYRTGTNEKLFF
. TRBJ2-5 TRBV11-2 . TGTGCCAGCAGCCCCCGCACGAGGGCGAGGGAGACCCAGTACTTC CASSPRTRARETQYF
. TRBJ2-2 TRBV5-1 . TGCGCCAGCAGCTCCCCAATCGGTTCGGGGGAGCTGTTTTTT CASSSPIGSGELFF
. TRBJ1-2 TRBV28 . TGTGCCAGCAGCCGGAGCTATGGCTACACCTTC CASSRSYGYTF
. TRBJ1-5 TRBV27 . TGTGCCAGCAGTTTCTATCACGGGGGGCTGGAGCCCCAGCATTTT CASSFYHGGLEPQHF
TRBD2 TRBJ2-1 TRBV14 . TGTGCCAGCAGCCCCCTTGGGCTAGCGGGAACGGATGAGCAGTTCTTC CASSPLGLAGTDEQFF
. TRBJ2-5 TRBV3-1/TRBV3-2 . TGTGCCAGCAGCCAAGATCCGAGGAGGGAGACCCAGTACTTC CASSQDPRRETQYF
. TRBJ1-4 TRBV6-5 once TGTGCCAGCAGGTGGACAGCCCCGAATGAAAAACTGTTTTTT CASRWTAPNEKLFF
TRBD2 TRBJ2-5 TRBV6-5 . TGTGCCAGCAGAACTAGCGTGGAGACCCAGTACTTC CASRTSVETQYF
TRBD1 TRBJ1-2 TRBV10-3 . TGTGCCATCAGTGACCCGGGACAGGGGGTCTGGTATGGCTACACCTTC CAISDPGQGVWYGYTF
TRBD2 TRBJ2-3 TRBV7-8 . TGTGCCAGCAGCTTCTTGACTAGCGGGAAAGCAGATACGCAGTATTTT CASSFLTSGKADTQYF
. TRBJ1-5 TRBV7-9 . TGTGCCAGCAGCAAGGGCAGGGGCTTCGATAGCAATCAGCCCCAGCATTTT CASSKGRGFDSNQPQHF
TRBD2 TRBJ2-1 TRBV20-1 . TGCAGTGCTAGTAATTCTGTGACTAGCGGGAGAAGGAATGAGCAGTTCTTC CSASNSVTSGRRNEQFF
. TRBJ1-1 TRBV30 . TGTGCCTGGAGTGTAGGGGGCACTGAAGCTTTCTTT CAWSVGGTEAFF